This T cell receptor (beta chain) was sequenced during a study of T cell repertoires in cytomegalovirus infection. Study context: Public TCR beta signatures marked donors with CMV infection and the matching HLA.

CDR3 length equals 13 residues. Trimming pared 1 base from V and 10 bases from J, leaving 8 bases between. Germline V gene sequence: CDR1 SGHTA, CDR2 FQGNSA. From the reads, TCRdb called clonotypes with MiXCR, one entry per CDR3 protein. Among about 400,000 distinct CDR3 sequences listed, less than 20% were seen once. This clonotype was picked up many times. This receptor was obtained from a human donor in good health (CMV status not recorded). Some clones in this sample may be carry-over from other donors' samples. The chain recombines TRBV7-2 with TRBJ1-6; no firm D call. Sequenced: PBMCs. The CDR3 loop is CASSLEVASPLHF. In DNA form, the CDR3 reads TGTGCCAGCAGCTTAGAGGTGGCCTCACCCCTCCACTTT.